Listed here are 27 T cell receptor beta chains from one sample, sequenced in a study of response to subunit inactivated influenza vaccine. TCRdb passed the RT-PCR reads through MiXCR, listing each CDR3 protein once. The sample holds more than 550,000 distinct CDR3 sequences; approximately 10% are singletons and the top ten take approximately 10%. The data were also submitted as part of a second study, on T cells expressing NK-cell markers. That paper adds: Synthesis of TCR beta cDNA relied on 5'RACE template switching carrying UMIs.

Sequences were derived from PBMCs from blood, sampled on the day of vaccination. The receptors were gathered from a man between 45 and 60 years old who received an inactivated influenza vaccine.

The chain links TRBV30 to TRBJ1-3; D might be TRBD1 (6 bases). The CDR3 is made up of 14 amino acids. The V end lost 3 bases, the J end lost 0 bases, and 9 bases lay between the germline ends. The germline V gene has CDR1 GTSNPN and CDR2 SVGIG (reference sequence). The chain's CDR3 is CAWRTGSSGNTIYF. CDR3 DNA sequence: TGTGCCTGGAGAACAGGGAGCTCTGGAAACACCATATATTTT.

The chain recombines TRBV7-9 with TRBJ2-3; 7 bases align to TRBD1. Trimming cost V 11 bases and J 4 bases; bases outside gene matches: 9. The length of the CDR3 is 13 residues. Per germline, CDR1 SEHNR and CDR2 FQNEAQ (reference sequence). The CDR3: CAGWTGKADTQYF. The CDR3 DNA sequence: TGTGCCGGTTGGACAGGAAAGGCAGATACGCAGTATTTT.

This clonotype was observed a few times. V usage is TRBV29-1 and J usage is TRBJ2-2; no reliable D call. The V end lost 4 bases, the J end lost 3 bases, and 6 bases lay between the germline ends. This CDR3 has 12 amino acids. CDR1 and CDR2 (germline): SQVTM, ANQGSEA. CDR3 sequence reads: CSVGPHTGELFF. CDR3 coding DNA: TGCAGCGTTGGGCCACACACCGGGGAGCTGTTTTTT.

This clonotype was seen a handful of times. The chain uses TRBV20-1 and TRBJ2-7; 10 bases agree with TRBD1. The CDR3 loop spans 15 amino acids. The germline CDR1 and CDR2 sequences are DFQATT and SNEGSKA (reference sequence). The J segment lost 3 bases and the V segment lost 2 bases, leaving 7 bases of the junction unmatched. The CDR3 coding sequence is TGCAGTGCTAGACCTCCGGGACAGGGGAACTACGAGCAGTACTTC. Translated: CSARPPGQGNYEQYF.

This clonotype was detected many times. The chain uses TRBV27 and TRBJ2-7; D not resolved. This CDR3 is built from 13 residues. Germline V lookup: CDR1 MNHEY, CDR2 SMNVEV (reference sequence). Deletions cut 4 bases from V and 3 bases from J, with 10 bases between. DNA for the CDR3: TGTGCCAGCAGTTATCCGGGCGACTACGAGCAGTACTTC. The encoded protein is CASSYPGDYEQYF.

In this sample, this clonotype turned up a few times. This CDR3 reads CASSFSPAGRNEQYF. DNA for the CDR3: TGTGCCAGCAGTTTTTCCCCGGCGGGGAGGAACGAGCAGTACTTC. This rearrangement joins TRBV12-3 or TRBV12-4 to TRBJ2-7, with D perhaps TRBD2 (6 bases). CDR3 length: 15 amino acids. V lost 3 bases and J lost 5, with 17 bases in between.

This clonotype was seen a handful of times. The chain employs TRBV15 and TRBJ2-1; 8 bases match TRBD1. The CDR3 loop spans 17 amino acids. J gave up 8 bases and V 0 bases, and 12 bases lay outside the gene matches. Germline loops: CDR1 LNHNV, CDR2 YYDKDF (reference sequence). This CDR3 reads CATSRDPGDRGFHEQFF. The DNA of the CDR3 is TGTGCCACCAGCAGAGATCCAGGAGACAGGGGCTTCCATGAGCAGTTCTTC.

This clonotype was seen repeatedly, ten times or more. The chain joins TRBV7-2 to TRBJ2-3; no firm D call. Trimming stripped 3 bases from V and 0 bases from J, with 10 bases between. CDR3 size: 15 residues. Germline lookup yields CDR1 SGHTA and CDR2 FQGNSA. The CDR3 nucleotides read TGTGCCAGCAGCTTTAGCCGGAGTAGCACAGATACGCAGTATTTT. This gives the protein CASSFSRSSTDTQYF.

The chain links TRBV13 to TRBJ2-6, with 7 bases identical to TRBD1. V lost 2 bases, J lost 2 bases, and 9 bases stayed unmatched. Germline V lookup: CDR1 PRHDT, CDR2 FYEKMQ (reference sequence). The CDR3 loop spans 18 amino acids. The CDR3 protein is CASSLRDRGQAGANVLTF. The DNA for the CDR3 is TGTGCCAGCAGCTTAAGAGATAGGGGGCAGGCTGGGGCCAACGTCCTGACTTTC.

In this sample, this clonotype turned up once. The chain is built from TRBV7-6 and TRBJ2-2; 10 bases match TRBD1. This CDR3 has 16 residues. V was pared by 5 bases and J by 2 bases, with 5 bases of the junction left unmatched. Germline V CDR1 and CDR2: SGHVS, FNYEAQ. The CDR3 DNA sequence: TGTGCCAGCAGCACAAGGACAGGGGGAAACACCGGGGAGCTGTTTTTT. It yields the protein CASSTRTGGNTGELFF.

This clonotype was found a few times. The chain uses TRBV25-1 and TRBJ2-5; D unclear. Trimming left V 0 bases short and J 1 base short, with 15 bases between. CDR3 length: 17 residues. Germline V gives CDR1 MGHDK, CDR2 SYGVNS. The CDR3 sequence: CASSEYRAVRGQETQYF. CDR3 coding DNA: TGTGCCAGCAGTGAATATAGGGCAGTCCGAGGCCAAGAGACCCAGTACTTC.

The sample holds a few counts of this clonotype. V is TRBV7-2 and J is TRBJ1-1; a weak D match, TRBD1 (6 bases). V lost 6 bases to trimming and J lost 1 base, with 12 bases between them. The CDR3 covers 14 residues. Looked up from germline, CDR1 is SGHTA and CDR2 is FQGNSA. CDR3 in amino acids: CASRVDRGNTEAFF. For the CDR3, the DNA is TGTGCCAGCAGAGTGGACAGAGGGAACACTGAAGCTTTCTTT. Full variable domain (remainder filled in from reference TRBV7-2 and TRBJ1-1): GAGVSQSPSNKVTEKGKDVELRCDPISGHTALYWYRQSLGQGLEFLIYFQGNSAPDKSGLPSDRFSAERTGGSVSTLTIQRTQQEDSAVYLCASRVDRGNTEAFFGQGTRLTVV.

V is TRBV7-3 and J is TRBJ2-1; 7 positions agree with TRBD1. The CDR3 totals 13 residues. The germline gives CDR1 SGHTA, CDR2 FQGTGA. Trimming removed 5 bases from V and 9 bases from J; junction bases left unmatched: 7. CDR3: CASSPTGDGEQFF. The CDR3 nucleotides read TGTGCCAGCAGCCCTACAGGGGATGGTGAGCAGTTCTTC. Drawing the rest from reference TRBV7-3 and TRBJ2-1, the complete variable domain is GAGVSQTPSNKVTEKGKYVELRCDPISGHTALYWYRQSLGQGPEFLIYFQGTGAADDSGLPNDRFFAVRPEGSVSTLKIQRTERGDSAVYLCASSPTGDGEQFFGPGTRLTVL.

Ten or more counts support this clonotype. Without the conserved terminal phenylalanine or tryptophan, this CDR3 likely stems from a read error. Because the CDR3's place on the DNA is in doubt, the DNA is left out and the CDR3 is given as listed by TCRdb. J is TRBJ2-1 and V is TRBV4-2; the DNA was not used to check the table's D call, TRBD2. The CDR3 has 13 residues if both end residues are counted. Germline loops: CDR1 LGHNA, CDR2 YNFKEQ. The CDR3: CASSQKLAGGPDS.

This clonotype was seen at least ten times. At one end, the junction sequence differs from germline, possibly due to a read error. The chain links TRBV12-3 or TRBV12-4 to TRBJ1-1; D is perhaps TRBD1 (6 bases). CDR3 length: 12 residues. The CDR3 nucleotides are TGTGCCAGCCGTTTGGGAGGGGGTGAAGCTTTCTTT. This gives the protein CASRLGGGEAFF.

This clonotype turned up a few times. V is TRBV7-6 and J is TRBJ2-7, with 9 bases identical to TRBD1. The junction had 9 bases not matched to a gene; V was cut back by 3 bases and J by 6 bases. The germline gives CDR1 SGHVS, CDR2 FNYEAQ. This CDR3 has 15 amino acids. The CDR3 region is CASSFATGGLGEQYF. In DNA form, the CDR3 reads TGTGCCAGCAGCTTTGCCACAGGGGGCCTCGGCGAGCAGTACTTC.

The V and J genes are TRBV11-2 and TRBJ2-7, with 9 bases aligning to TRBD2. The germline CDR1 and CDR2 sequences are SGHAT and FQNNGV. The CDR3 is 15 residues long. Trimming removed 3 bases from V and 5 bases from J; junction bases left unmatched: 8. The CDR3 DNA sequence: TGTGCCAGCAGCTTGGTCCGCGGGACTAGCAACGAGCAGTACTTC. It codes for CASSLVRGTSNEQYF.

This clonotype has at least ten counts. CDR3 region: CASSRPNTGELFF. CDR3 nucleotide sequence: TGTGCCAGCAGTCGCCCAAACACCGGGGAGCTGTTTTTT. V and J are TRBV7-9 and TRBJ2-2, with D unresolved. Germline V CDR1 and CDR2: SEHNR, FQNEAQ (reference sequence). Trimming pared 6 bases from V and 2 bases from J, leaving 7 bases between. The CDR3 has 13 residues.

Many counts were recorded for this clonotype. Written as DNA, the CDR3 is TGTGCCAGCAGTGTCTCAGGAGCCAAAAACATTCAGTACTTC. It yields the protein CASSVSGAKNIQYF. The chain uses TRBV2 and TRBJ2-4; D is unresolved. With 4 bases removed from V and 0 bases from J, the gap between germline ends came to 7 bases. CDR1 SNHLY and CDR2 FYNNEI come from the germline V gene. CDR3 length: 14 residues.

The chain is built from TRBV18 and TRBJ2-3; the match to TRBD1 covers 7 bases. From germline, CDR1 is KGHSH and CDR2 LQKENI. This CDR3 has 13 amino acids. V lost 8 bases and J lost 7; bases outside the gene matches: 9. DNA of the CDR3: TGTGCCAGCCTGCCGCAGAGGGGGCATACGCAGTATTTT. Amino acid sequence: CASLPQRGHTQYF.

This sequence joins TRBV30 and TRBJ2-4; 12 positions match TRBD1. From germline, CDR1 is GTSNPN and CDR2 SVGIG (reference sequence). Trimming cost V 1 base and J 8 bases; bases outside gene matches: 3. The CDR3 consists of 14 residues. Here the CDR3 DNA reads TGTGCCTGGAGTGCGGGACAGGGGGCAGACATTCAGTACTTC. Its translation is CAWSAGQGADIQYF.

The gene calls are TRBV20-1 and TRBJ2-7, with 10 bases matching TRBD2. Germline lookup yields CDR1 DFQATT and CDR2 SNEGSKA (reference sequence). J gave up 7 bases and V 3 bases, and 9 bases lay outside the gene matches. The length of the CDR3 is 14 residues. The CDR3 protein is CSASASGSGWEQYF. CDR3 DNA: TGCAGTGCTAGCGCTAGCGGGAGTGGTTGGGAGCAGTACTTC.

This clonotype was detected many times. The chain employs TRBV5-6 and TRBJ2-3; 10 bases fit TRBD2. Germline values: CDR1 SGHDT, CDR2 YYEEEE. The J segment lost 3 bases and the V segment lost 4 bases, leaving 5 bases of the junction unmatched. The CDR3 consists of 15 residues. The chain's CDR3 is CASSASGRRTDTQYF. As DNA, the CDR3 is TGTGCCAGCAGCGCTAGCGGGAGAAGAACAGATACGCAGTATTTT.

This clonotype was observed a handful of times. The rearrangement joins TRBV7-7 to TRBJ2-1; 10 bases are a match to TRBD2. From germline, CDR1 is SSHAT and CDR2 FNYEAQ (reference sequence). The CDR3 sequence is 15 residues long. Trimming cost V 1 base and J 9 bases; bases outside gene matches: 6. The chain's CDR3 is CASSLVTSGIAEQFF. As DNA, the CDR3 is TGTGCCAGCAGCTTAGTCACTAGCGGGATCGCTGAGCAGTTCTTC.

V and J are TRBV11-2 and TRBJ1-2; 11 nucleotides align to TRBD1. With 5 bases clipped from V and 3 bases from J, the junction kept 5 bases outside the gene matches. Looked up from germline, CDR1 is SGHAT and CDR2 is FQNNGV. The CDR3 is made up of 15 amino acids. DNA of the CDR3: TGTGCCAGCAGCGTAGGGACAGGGGGTCACTATGGCTACACCTTC. Its protein is CASSVGTGGHYGYTF.

In this sample, this clonotype turned up many times. The chain employs TRBV28 and TRBJ2-5, with D maybe TRBD1 (6 bases). Trimming stripped 5 bases from V and 2 bases from J, with 12 bases between. CDR1 is MDHEN, CDR2 SYDVKM, per germline. This CDR3 region has 14 residues. CDR3 amino acids: CASSRDTPQETQYF. CDR3 sequence (DNA): TGTGCCAGCAGTAGGGACACCCCACAAGAGACCCAGTACTTC.

This clonotype has only a few counts. This chain connects TRBV10-3 to TRBJ2-5; 9 positions agree with TRBD2. V was clipped by 4 bases and J by 5 bases; unmatched bases: 11. Germline assignment: CDR1 ENHRY and CDR2 SYGVKD. The CDR3 contains 16 residues. CDR3 protein: CAISVSFGGRVETQYF. CDR3 in DNA: TGTGCCATCAGTGTTTCATTTGGCGGGAGGGTTGAGACCCAGTACTTC.